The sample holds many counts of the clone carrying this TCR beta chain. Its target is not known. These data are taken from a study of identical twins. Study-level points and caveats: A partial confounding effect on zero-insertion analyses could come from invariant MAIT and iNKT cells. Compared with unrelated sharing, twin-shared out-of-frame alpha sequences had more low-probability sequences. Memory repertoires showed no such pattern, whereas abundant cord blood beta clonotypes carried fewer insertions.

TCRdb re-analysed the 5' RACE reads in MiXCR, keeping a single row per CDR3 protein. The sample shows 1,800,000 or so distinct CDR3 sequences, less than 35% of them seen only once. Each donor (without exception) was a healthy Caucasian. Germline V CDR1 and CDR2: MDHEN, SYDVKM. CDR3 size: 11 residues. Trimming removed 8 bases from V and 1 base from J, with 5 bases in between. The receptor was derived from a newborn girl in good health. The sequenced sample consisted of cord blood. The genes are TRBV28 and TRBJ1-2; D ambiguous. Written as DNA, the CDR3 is TGTGCCAGCGGCCTTAACTATGGCTACACCTTC. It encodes CASGLNYGYTF.